This record covers a single TCR beta chain. This specimen belongs to a study of CD8 T cells in Susac syndrome. The individuals used as controls were healthy donors who had been matched for both age and sex. The CD8+ and CD4+ T cells were isolated magnetically using a negative isolation approach, whereas the TEMRA cells were enriched by FACS. RNA totalling roughly 0.5 to 1 ug underwent reverse transcription with random hexamers. Coverage of TCR beta CDR3 amplification by immunoSEQ multiplex PCR extended to 54 Vbeta and 13 Jbeta. TCRdb processed the immunoSEQ multiplex PCR reads anew with MiXCR; each CDR3 protein has one entry. The sample has about 130,000 distinct CDR3 sequences, about 95% seen once; the top ten hold more than 0.1%. Specimen: CD4+ T cells from PBMCs. The receptor was isolated from a human donor in good health.

The CDR3 loop is CASSFEQAGGYTF. In nucleotides, the CDR3 is TGTGCCAGCAGCTTCGAACAGGCCGGGGGCTACACCTTC. The chain carries TRBV7-9 and TRBJ1-2; maybe TRBD1 (5 bases). Germline loops: CDR1 SEHNR, CDR2 FQNEAQ (reference sequence). V was clipped by 3 bases and J by 8 bases, with 13 bases between them. The CDR3 loop spans 13 amino acids.